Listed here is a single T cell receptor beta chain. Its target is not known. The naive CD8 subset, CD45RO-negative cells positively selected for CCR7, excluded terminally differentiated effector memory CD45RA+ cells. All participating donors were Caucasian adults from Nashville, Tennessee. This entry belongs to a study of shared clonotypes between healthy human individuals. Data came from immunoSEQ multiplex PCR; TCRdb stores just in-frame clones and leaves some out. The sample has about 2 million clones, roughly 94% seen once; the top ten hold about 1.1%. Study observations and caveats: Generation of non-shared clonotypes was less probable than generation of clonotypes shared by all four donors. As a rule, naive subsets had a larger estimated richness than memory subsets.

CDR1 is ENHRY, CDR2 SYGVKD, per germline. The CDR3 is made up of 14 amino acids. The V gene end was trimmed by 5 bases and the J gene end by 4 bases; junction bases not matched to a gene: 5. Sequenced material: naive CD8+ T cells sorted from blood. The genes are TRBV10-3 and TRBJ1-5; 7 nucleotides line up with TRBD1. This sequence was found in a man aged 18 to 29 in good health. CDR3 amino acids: CAISSGQPNQPQHF. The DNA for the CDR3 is TGTGCCATCAGTTCGGGACAGCCTAATCAGCCCCAGCATTTT.